These 19 T cell receptor beta chains were sequenced from one sample in a study of T cells in Graves' hyperthyroidism and ophthalmopathy. The source material, RNA transcripts, was used to amplify TCR beta CDR3 regions. The HTBI primer set drove a first-round RT-PCR of the TCR CDR3. One entry per CDR3 protein, called by TCRdb with MiXCR from the multiplex PCR reads. The sample carries around 440,000 distinct CDR3 sequences, about 15% recorded once. Material for sequencing was blood. The receptors derive from a woman aged 18-29 years with Graves' hyperthyroidism.

This clonotype was seen a few times. This sequence joins TRBV4-1 and TRBJ2-5, with D possibly being TRBD1 or TRBD2 (6 bases each). V lost 0 bases and J 1 base, leaving 15 bases between the germline ends. The germline gives CDR1 MGHRA, CDR2 YSYEKL. The CDR3 consists of 17 residues. CDR3 nucleotides: TGCGCCAGCAGCCAAGAAATGAGGGGGGTTATCCAAGAGACCCAGTACTTC. Translating gives CASSQEMRGVIQETQYF.

This clonotype was counted at least ten times. The chain links TRBV5-1 to TRBJ1-1; no reliable D call. The CDR3 covers 18 residues. CDR1 is SGHRS, CDR2 YFSETQ, per germline. Trimming took 0 bases from V and 0 from J, leaving 18 bases between them. The CDR3 nucleotides are TGCGCCAGCAGCTTGGTATTCCTAACCTCTAGGCTGAACACTGAAGCTTTCTTT. It yields the protein CASSLVFLTSRLNTEAFF.

The J gene is TRBJ1-5, the V gene TRBV20-1; 7 bases fit TRBD1. CDR1 and CDR2 from the germline V gene are DFQATT and SNEGSKA (reference sequence). The CDR3 is made up of 16 amino acids. Trimming at V came to 3 bases and at J to 4 bases, leaving 12 bases not matched to a gene. As DNA, the CDR3 is TGCAGTGCTAGGGGTGGAGGGACAGCGGGGAATCAGCCCCAGCATTTT. Encoded protein: CSARGGGTAGNQPQHF.

This clonotype has ten or more counts. The chain is built from TRBV10-1 and TRBJ2-7; D assignment may be TRBD1 or TRBD2 (5 bases each). Germline lookup yields CDR1 WNHNN and CDR2 SYGVQD (reference sequence). Trimming shortened V by 4 bases and J by 3 bases, and 10 bases separated the two germline ends. The CDR3 has 13 residues. The CDR3 is CASSGSGSYEQYF. The CDR3 coding sequence is TGCGCCAGCAGTGGTTCAGGGAGCTACGAGCAGTACTTC.

This clonotype came up a few times. V and J are TRBV20-1 and TRBJ1-5, with 10 bases matching TRBD1. The ends lost 6 bases at V and 7 bases at J; junction bases unmatched: 6. The CDR3 runs to 13 residues. CDR1 is DFQATT, CDR2 SNEGSKA, per germline (reference sequence). The CDR3 here is CSARGDRGQPQHF. CDR3 nucleotides: TGCAGTGCGAGGGGGGACAGGGGACAGCCCCAGCATTTT.

There are many counts of this clonotype. The J gene is TRBJ2-1, the V gene TRBV6-1, with D possibly called TRBD1 or TRBD2 (5 bases each). V lost 8 bases, J lost 4 bases, and 15 bases lay in between. The V gene's germline CDR1 is MNHNS and CDR2 SASEGT. The CDR3 is 14 amino acids. CDR3 residues: CASHRGEAYNEQFF. The CDR3 DNA reads as TGTGCCAGCCACCGGGGCGAGGCTTACAATGAGCAGTTCTTC.

The J gene is TRBJ2-2, the V gene TRBV10-3, with 7 nucleotides matching TRBD2. The CDR3 length is 15 residues. V lost 2 bases to trimming and J lost 1 base; unmatched junction nucleotides: 1. Germline CDR1 is ENHRY and CDR2 is SYGVKD. The CDR3 coding sequence is TGTGCCATCAGTGAGGGACTAGAGAACACCGGGGAGCTGTTTTTT. It is translated as CAISEGLENTGELFF.

This clonotype was observed many times. The chain joins TRBV24-1 to TRBJ2-1, with D tentatively TRBD2 (6 bases). This CDR3 comprises 16 residues. Between the trimmed V and J ends, which lost 0 bases and 0 bases, there was a span of 8 bases. Germline CDR1 and CDR2: KGHDR and SFDVKD. CDR3 DNA: TGTGCCACCAGTGATTTGGTCGGGAGCTCCTACAATGAGCAGTTCTTC. Residues: CATSDLVGSSYNEQFF.

This clonotype came up many times. In nucleotides, the CDR3 is TGTGCCAGCAGGCAGGGTTCTGGTGGCTACACCTTC. Translating it yields CASRQGSGGYTF. The genes are TRBV6-1 and TRBJ1-2; a weak D match, TRBD1 (5 bases). Germline CDR1 and CDR2: MNHNS and SASEGT. The CDR3 loop spans 12 amino acids. The V and J ends lost 6 bases and 7 bases respectively, with 12 bases between them.

Comment on this clonotype: A clone one base away is much larger, so this may be a read error. The V call is TRBV7-9, the J call TRBJ2-2, with D maybe TRBD2 (6 bases). The CDR3 has 17 residues. Germline-derived CDR1 and CDR2 are SEHNR and FQNEAQ (reference sequence). CDR3 sequence (DNA): TGTGCCAGCAGCTTAGCGCGCAGCGGGCCTTACACCAGGGAGCTGTTTTTT. Protein product: CASSLARSGPYTRELFF.

V gene TRBV19 combines with J gene TRBJ2-1; D uncertain. The CDR3 has 16 residues. The V gene's germline CDR1 is LNHDA and CDR2 SQIVND (reference sequence). With 1 base removed from V and 0 bases from J, the gap between germline ends came to 10 bases. CDR3 DNA sequence: TGTGCCAGTAGTATAGGTGGTATAGGCTCCTACAATGAGCAGTTCTTC. Translation gives CASSIGGIGSYNEQFF. Filled out from reference TRBV19 and TRBJ2-1, the complete variable domain reads DGGITQSPKYLFRKEGQNVTLSCEQNLNHDAMYWYRQDPGQGLRLIYYSQIVNDFQKGDIAEGYSVSREKKESFPLTVTSAQKNPTAFYLCASSIGGIGSYNEQFFGPGTRLTVL.

The sample holds one count of this clonotype. CDR3 loop: CASSLGAGGYTDTQYF. The CDR3 coding sequence is TGTGCCAGCAGCTTAGGAGCAGGGGGTTACACAGATACGCAGTATTTT. V is TRBV11-2 and J is TRBJ2-3; 7 bases match TRBD1. V gave up 1 base and J gave up 2 bases; unmatched junction bases: 6. CDR1 and CDR2 from the germline V gene are SGHAT and FQNNGV. The CDR3 loop spans 16 amino acids.

This clonotype was picked up many times. The chain employs TRBV3-1 and TRBJ1-6; a possible D gene is TRBD1 (5 bases). The ends were cut back, 4 bases at V and 7 bases at J, with 14 bases in the middle. The V gene's germline CDR1 is LGHDT and CDR2 YNNKEL (reference sequence). The CDR3 spans 15 residues. The chain's CDR3 is CASSPRRGANSPLHF. The CDR3 nucleotides are TGTGCCAGCAGCCCGCGGAGGGGCGCGAATTCACCCCTCCACTTT.

This clonotype was seen more than once but under ten times. This chain uses TRBV24-1 with TRBJ2-6; D remains ambiguous. Trimming took off 3 bases at V and 0 bases at J, with 8 bases between the two ends. Looked up from germline, CDR1 is KGHDR and CDR2 is SFDVKD. This CDR3 is 16 amino acids long. The CDR3 DNA is TGTGCCACCAGTGATCATGATAGCTCTGGGGCCAACGTCCTGACTTTC. Encoded protein: CATSDHDSSGANVLTF.

This clonotype was observed many times. The V call is TRBV11-2, the J call TRBJ2-7; D might be TRBD1 or TRBD2, each matching 5 bases. The germline V gene has CDR1 SGHAT and CDR2 FQNNGV. This CDR3 contains 16 residues. Trimming took off 4 bases at V and 0 bases at J, with 16 bases between the two ends. The CDR3, as DNA: TGTGCCAGCAGCTATCGCCGGGACCTTAGCTCCTACGAGCAGTACTTC. It codes for CASSYRRDLSSYEQYF.

This clonotype was observed at least ten times. The V gene is TRBV20-1, the J gene TRBJ1-6, with 9 positions matching TRBD1. The V gene end was trimmed by 5 bases and the J gene end by 9 bases; junction bases not matched to a gene: 5. The CDR3 has 13 residues. Germline lookup yields CDR1 DFQATT and CDR2 SNEGSKA (reference sequence). The CDR3 DNA follows: TGCAGTGCTGCCGGGACAGGGCGTTCACCCCTCCACTTT. Amino acids: CSAAGTGRSPLHF.

The chain links TRBV6-1 to TRBJ2-2, with 9 bases identical to TRBD1. J lost 6 bases, V lost 6 bases, and 11 bases had no gene match. CDR3 size: 16 residues. Germline CDR1 reads MNHNS; CDR2 reads SASEGT. In nucleotides, the CDR3 is TGTGCCAGCAGGTCCGGGACAGGGAACTTCGCCGGGGAGCTGTTTTTT. Its protein is CASRSGTGNFAGELFF.

As to this clonotype: A much larger clone differs by one base, so this may be a read error. The chain recombines TRBV20-1 with TRBJ2-3; D not resolved. In germline, CDR1 is DFQATT, CDR2 SNEGSKA (reference sequence). The V end was cut by 0 bases, the J end by 2 bases, with 12 bases between. The CDR3 sequence is 15 residues long. CDR3 sequence reads: CSAREIRANTDTQYF. The CDR3 DNA is TGCAGTGCTAGAGAGATTAGGGCTAACACAGATACGCAGTATTTT.

This clonotype was found a few times. The chain has TRBV12-3 or TRBV12-4 and TRBJ2-5; D may correspond to TRBD1 or TRBD2 (5 bases each). The ends were cut back, 7 bases at V and 11 bases at J, with 17 bases in the middle. The CDR3 consists of 12 residues. The CDR3 sequence: CASTWDPKAQYF. Written as DNA, the CDR3 is TGTGCCAGCACTTGGGACCCCAAGGCGCAGTACTTC.